This TCR beta chain was sequenced during a study of response to subunit inactivated influenza vaccine. General observations from the study: The authors offered the suggestion that each seasonal influenza vaccination recruits few new T cells.

Germline V gives CDR1 SGHRS, CDR2 YFSETQ. CDR3 length: 15 residues. The V end lost 3 bases, the J end lost 9 bases, and 16 bases lay between the germline ends. A single record per CDR3 protein comes from TCRdb applying MiXCR to the RT-PCR reads. The table records about 780,000 distinct CDR3 sequences, approximately 18% of them present only once. This clonotype was counted at least ten times. As yet, its antigen is unknown. This clonotype was sampled from a man aged 50-60 years who received an inactivated influenza vaccine. This chain links TRBV5-1 with TRBJ1-6; tentatively, D is TRBD1 (6 bases). The source material was PBMCs from blood, sampled roughly 5 days after vaccination. In nucleotides, the CDR3 is TGCGCCAGCAGCTCCTCGGGGGGCGAAAGTTCACCCCTCCACTTT. Amino acids: CASSSSGGESSPLHF. Full variable domain (missing parts from reference TRBV5-1 and TRBJ1-6): KAGVTQTPRYLIKTRGQQVTLSCSPISGHRSVSWYQQTPGQGLQFLFEYFSETQRNKGNFPGRFSGRQFSNSRSEMNVSTLELGDSALYLCASSSSGGESSPLHFGNGTRLTVT.